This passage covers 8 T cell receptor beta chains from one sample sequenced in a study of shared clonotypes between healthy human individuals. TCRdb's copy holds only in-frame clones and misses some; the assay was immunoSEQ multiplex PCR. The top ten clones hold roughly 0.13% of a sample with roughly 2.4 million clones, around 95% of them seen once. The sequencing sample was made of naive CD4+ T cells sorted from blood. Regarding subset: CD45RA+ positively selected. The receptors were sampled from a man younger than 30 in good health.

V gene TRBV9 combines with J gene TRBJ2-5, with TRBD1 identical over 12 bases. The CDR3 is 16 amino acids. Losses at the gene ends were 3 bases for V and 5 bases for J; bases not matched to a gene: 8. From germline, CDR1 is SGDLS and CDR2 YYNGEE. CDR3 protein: CASSERGQGAWETQYF. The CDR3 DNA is TGTGCCAGCAGCGAGAGGGGACAGGGGGCTTGGGAGACCCAGTACTTC.

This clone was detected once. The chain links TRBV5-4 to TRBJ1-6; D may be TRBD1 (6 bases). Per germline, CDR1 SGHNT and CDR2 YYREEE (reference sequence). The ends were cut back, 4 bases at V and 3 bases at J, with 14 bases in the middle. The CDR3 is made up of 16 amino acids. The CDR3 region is CASSGGQGNYNSPLHF. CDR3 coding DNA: TGTGCCAGCAGCGGGGGGCAGGGAAACTATAATTCACCCCTCCACTTT.

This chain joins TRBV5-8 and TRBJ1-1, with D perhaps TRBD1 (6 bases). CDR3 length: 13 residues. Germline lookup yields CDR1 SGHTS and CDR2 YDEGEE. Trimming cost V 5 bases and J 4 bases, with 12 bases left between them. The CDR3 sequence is CASRSGAPTEAFF. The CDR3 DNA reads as TGTGCCAGCAGATCGGGGGCCCCCACTGAAGCTTTCTTT.

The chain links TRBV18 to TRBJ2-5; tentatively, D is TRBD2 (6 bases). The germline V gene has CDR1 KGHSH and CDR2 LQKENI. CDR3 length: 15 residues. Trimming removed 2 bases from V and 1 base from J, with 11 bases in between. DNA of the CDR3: TGTGCCAGCTCACCATTAGCGGATTCCCAAGAGACCCAGTACTTC. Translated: CASSPLADSQETQYF.

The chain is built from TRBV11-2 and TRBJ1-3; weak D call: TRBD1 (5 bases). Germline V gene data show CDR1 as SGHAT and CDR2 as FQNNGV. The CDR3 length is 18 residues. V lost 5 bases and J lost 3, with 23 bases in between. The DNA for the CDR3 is TGTGCCAGCAGCCCCGGGAGGCCGGGGCGAAAATATGGAAACACCATATATTTT. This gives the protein CASSPGRPGRKYGNTIYF.

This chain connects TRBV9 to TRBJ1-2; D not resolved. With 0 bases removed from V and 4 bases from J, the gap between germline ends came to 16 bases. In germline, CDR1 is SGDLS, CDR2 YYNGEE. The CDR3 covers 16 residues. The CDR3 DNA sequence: TGTGCCAGCAGCGTAGCTACCCAAGGCGGGTCCTATGGCTACACCTTC. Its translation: CASSVATQGGSYGYTF.

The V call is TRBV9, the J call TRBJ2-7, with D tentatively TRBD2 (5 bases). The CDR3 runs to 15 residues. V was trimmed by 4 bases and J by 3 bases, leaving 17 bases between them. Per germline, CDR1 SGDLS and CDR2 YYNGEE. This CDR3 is CASSPPGSLHYEQYF. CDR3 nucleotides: TGTGCCAGCAGCCCCCCGGGGTCCCTCCACTACGAGCAGTACTTC.

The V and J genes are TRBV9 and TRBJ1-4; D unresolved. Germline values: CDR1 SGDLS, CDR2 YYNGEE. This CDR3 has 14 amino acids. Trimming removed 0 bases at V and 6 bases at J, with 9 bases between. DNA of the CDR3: TGTGCCAGCAGCGTAGGGACCCGGGATGAAAAACTGTTTTTT. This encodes CASSVGTRDEKLFF. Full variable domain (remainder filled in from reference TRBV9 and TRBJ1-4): DSGVTQTPKHLITATGQRVTLRCSPRSGDLSVYWYQQSLDQGLQFLIQYYNGEERAKGNILERFSAQQFPDLHSELNLSSLELGDSALYFCASSVGTRDEKLFFGSGTQLSVL.